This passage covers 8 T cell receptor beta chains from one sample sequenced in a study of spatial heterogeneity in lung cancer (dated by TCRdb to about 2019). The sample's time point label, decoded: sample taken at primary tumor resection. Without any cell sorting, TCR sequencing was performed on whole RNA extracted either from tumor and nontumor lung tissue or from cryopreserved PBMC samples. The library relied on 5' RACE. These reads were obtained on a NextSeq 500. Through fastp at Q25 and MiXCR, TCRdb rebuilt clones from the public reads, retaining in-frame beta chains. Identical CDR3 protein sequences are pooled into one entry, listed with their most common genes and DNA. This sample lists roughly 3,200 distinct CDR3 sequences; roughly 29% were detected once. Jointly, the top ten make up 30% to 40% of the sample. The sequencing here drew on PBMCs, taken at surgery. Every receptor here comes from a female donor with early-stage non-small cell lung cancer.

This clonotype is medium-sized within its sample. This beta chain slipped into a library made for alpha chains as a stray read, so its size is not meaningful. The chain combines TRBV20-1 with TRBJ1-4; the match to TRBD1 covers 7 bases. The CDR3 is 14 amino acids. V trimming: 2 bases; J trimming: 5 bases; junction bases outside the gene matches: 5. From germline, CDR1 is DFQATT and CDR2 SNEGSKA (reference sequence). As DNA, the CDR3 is TGCAGTGCTAGACCGGGACAGCCGAATGAAAAACTGTTTTTT. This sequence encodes CSARPGQPNEKLFF.

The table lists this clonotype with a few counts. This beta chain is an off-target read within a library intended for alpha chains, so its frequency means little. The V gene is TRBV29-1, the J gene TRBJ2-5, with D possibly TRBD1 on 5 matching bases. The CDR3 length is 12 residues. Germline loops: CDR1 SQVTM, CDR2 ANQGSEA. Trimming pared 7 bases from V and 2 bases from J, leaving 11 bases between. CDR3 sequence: CSARTRQETQYF. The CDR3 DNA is TGCAGCGCGCGGACAAGACAAGAGACCCAGTACTTC.

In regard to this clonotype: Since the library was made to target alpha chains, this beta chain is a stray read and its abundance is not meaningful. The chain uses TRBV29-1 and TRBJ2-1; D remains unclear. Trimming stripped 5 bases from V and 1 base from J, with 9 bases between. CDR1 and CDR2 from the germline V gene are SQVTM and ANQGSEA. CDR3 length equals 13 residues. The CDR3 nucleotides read TGCAGCGTTTCGAAGCAGTCCTACAATGAGCAGTTCTTC. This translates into CSVSKQSYNEQFF.

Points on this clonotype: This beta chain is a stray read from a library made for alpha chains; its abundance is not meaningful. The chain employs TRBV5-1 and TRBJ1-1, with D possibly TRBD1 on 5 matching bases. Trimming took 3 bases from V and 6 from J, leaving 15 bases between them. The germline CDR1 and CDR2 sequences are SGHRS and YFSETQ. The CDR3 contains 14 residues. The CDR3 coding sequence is TGCGCCAGCAGCTCGGCTCCAGGGAAGGCTGAAGCTTTCTTT. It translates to CASSSAPGKAEAFF.

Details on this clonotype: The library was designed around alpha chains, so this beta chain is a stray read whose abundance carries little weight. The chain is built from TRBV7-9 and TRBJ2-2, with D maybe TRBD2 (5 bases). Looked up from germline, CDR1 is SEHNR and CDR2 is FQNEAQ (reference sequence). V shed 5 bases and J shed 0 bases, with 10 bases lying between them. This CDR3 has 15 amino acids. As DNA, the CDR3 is TGTGCCAGCAGCGCCGGGAACTCGAACACCGGGGAGCTGTTTTTT. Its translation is CASSAGNSNTGELFF.

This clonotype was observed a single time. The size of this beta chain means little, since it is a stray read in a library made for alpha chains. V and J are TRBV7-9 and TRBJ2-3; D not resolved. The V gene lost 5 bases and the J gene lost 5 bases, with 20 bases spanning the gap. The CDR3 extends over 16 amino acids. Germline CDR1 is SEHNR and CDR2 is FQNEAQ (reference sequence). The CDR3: CASSPRRRLSQDTQYF. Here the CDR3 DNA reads TGTGCCAGCAGCCCCCGTAGACGCCTTAGTCAAGATACGCAGTATTTT. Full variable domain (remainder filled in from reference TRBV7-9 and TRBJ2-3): DTGVSQNPRHKITKRGQNVTFRCDPISEHNRLYWYRQTLGQGPEFLTYFQNEAQLEKSRLLSDRFSAERPKGSFSTLEIQRTEQGDSAMYLCASSPRRRLSQDTQYFGPGTRLTVL.

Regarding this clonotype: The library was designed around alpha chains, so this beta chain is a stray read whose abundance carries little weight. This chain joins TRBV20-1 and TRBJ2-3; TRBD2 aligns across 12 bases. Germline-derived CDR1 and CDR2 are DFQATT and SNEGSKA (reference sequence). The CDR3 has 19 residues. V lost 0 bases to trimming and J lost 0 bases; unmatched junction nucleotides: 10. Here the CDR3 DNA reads TGCAGTGCTAGAGATCCGAGTCGGACTAGCGGGACTAGCACAGATACGCAGTATTTT. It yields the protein CSARDPSRTSGTSTDTQYF.

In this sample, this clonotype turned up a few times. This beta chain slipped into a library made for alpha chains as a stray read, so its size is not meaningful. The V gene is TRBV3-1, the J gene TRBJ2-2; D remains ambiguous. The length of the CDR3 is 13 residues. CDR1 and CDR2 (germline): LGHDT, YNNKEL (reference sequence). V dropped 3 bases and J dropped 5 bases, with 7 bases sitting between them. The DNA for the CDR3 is TGTGCCAGCAGCCAGGGCAGAACCGGGGAGCTGTTTTTT. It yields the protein CASSQGRTGELFF. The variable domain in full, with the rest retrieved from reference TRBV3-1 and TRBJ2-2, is DTAVSQTPKYLVTQMGNDKSIKCEQNLGHDTMYWYKQDSKKFLKIMFSYNNKELIINETVPNRFSPKSPDKAHLNLHINSLELGDSAVYFCASSQGRTGELFFGEGSRLTVL.